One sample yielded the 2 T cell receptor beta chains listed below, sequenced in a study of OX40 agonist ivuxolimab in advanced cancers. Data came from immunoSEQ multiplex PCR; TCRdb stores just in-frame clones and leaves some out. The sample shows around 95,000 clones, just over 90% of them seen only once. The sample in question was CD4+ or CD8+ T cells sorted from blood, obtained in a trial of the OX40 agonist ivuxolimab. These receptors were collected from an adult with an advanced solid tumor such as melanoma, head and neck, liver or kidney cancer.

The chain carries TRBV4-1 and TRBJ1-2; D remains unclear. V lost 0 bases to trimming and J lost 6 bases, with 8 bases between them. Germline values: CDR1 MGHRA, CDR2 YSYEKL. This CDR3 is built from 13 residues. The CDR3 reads CASSQDWGDGYTF. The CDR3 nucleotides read TGCGCCAGCAGCCAAGATTGGGGAGATGGCTACACCTTC.

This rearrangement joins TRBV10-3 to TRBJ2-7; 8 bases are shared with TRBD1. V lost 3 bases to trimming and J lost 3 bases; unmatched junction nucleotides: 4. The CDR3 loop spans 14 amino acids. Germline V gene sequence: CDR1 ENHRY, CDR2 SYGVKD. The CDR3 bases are TGTGCCATCAGTGATCCGGACAGGGACTACGAGCAGTACTTC. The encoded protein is CAISDPDRDYEQYF.